The 23 T cell receptor beta chains in this list originate from one sample, sequenced in a study of OX40 agonist ivuxolimab in advanced cancers. Generated by immunoSEQ multiplex PCR, the TCRdb table keeps only in-frame clones and is missing some. The data show over 65,000 clones, about nine tenths seen once. Sequenced material: CD4+ or CD8+ T cells sorted from blood, taken in a trial of the OX40 agonist ivuxolimab. These receptors all come from an adult with an advanced solid tumor such as melanoma, head and neck, liver or kidney cancer.

The genes are TRBV4-2 and TRBJ2-7, with a possible D match to TRBD1 (5 bases). The germline V and J ends were trimmed by 0 bases and 2 bases, with 14 bases remaining between them. The CDR3 covers 16 residues. The germline V gene encodes CDR1 LGHNA and CDR2 YNFKEQ. CDR3 coding DNA: TGTGCCAGCAGCCAAGAATGGGTTGGGGCCCCCTACGAGCAGTACTTC. Its protein product is CASSQEWVGAPYEQYF.

This clone is a singleton in its sample. The V gene is TRBV29-1, the J gene TRBJ2-2; TRBD2 aligns across 11 bases. Trimming took 0 bases from V and 5 from J; bases not matched to a gene: 11. Germline CDR1 SQVTM, CDR2 ANQGSEA. The CDR3 consists of 18 residues. The DNA of the CDR3 is TGCAGCGTTGAAGAGTACACTAGCGGGAGAGGTGGGACCGGGGAGCTGTTTTTT. As protein: CSVEEYTSGRGGTGELFF.

The chain uses TRBV7-2 and TRBJ2-3; TRBD1 aligns across 8 bases. The CDR3 contains 17 residues. CDR1 is SGHTA, CDR2 FQGNSA, per germline. The V and J ends lost 0 bases and 8 bases, in that order; junction bases with no gene match: 13. This CDR3 reads CASSLAVGGQVLGTQYF. CDR3 bases: TGTGCCAGCAGCTTAGCGGTGGGGGGACAGGTTCTAGGTACGCAGTATTTT.

The chain recombines TRBV2 with TRBJ1-1; D call uncertain. The length of the CDR3 is 13 residues. V shed 4 bases and J shed 3 bases, with 9 bases lying between them. CDR1 and CDR2 from the germline V gene are SNHLY and FYNNEI. The CDR3 nucleotides read TGTGCCAGCAGTGTGAACACTCACACTGAAGCTTTCTTT. This translates into CASSVNTHTEAFF.

This CDR3 reads CASSVGALGRAIGEQYF. CDR3 coding DNA: TGTGCCAGCAGCGTAGGGGCCCTGGGGAGGGCCATCGGGGAGCAGTACTTC. This chain connects TRBV9 to TRBJ2-7; the match to TRBD2 covers 7 bases. Germline loops: CDR1 SGDLS, CDR2 YYNGEE. The CDR3 is made up of 17 amino acids. The V and J ends lost 0 bases and 7 bases, in that order; junction bases with no gene match: 16.

The chain links TRBV10-3 to TRBJ2-2; possibly TRBD2 for D (6 bases). The germline V and J ends were trimmed by 0 bases and 1 base, with 6 bases remaining between them. The germline V gene encodes CDR1 ENHRY and CDR2 SYGVKD. CDR3 length: 15 amino acids. The DNA for the CDR3 is TGTGCCATCAGTGAGTCGGGACTGAACACCGGGGAGCTGTTTTTT. Translation: CAISESGLNTGELFF.

For this clone: Other DNA sequences within the sample encode an identical CDR3. The J gene is TRBJ2-1, the V gene TRBV2; D perhaps matches TRBD2 (6 bases). V lost 10 bases and J lost 0, with 25 bases in between. The CDR3 totals 18 residues. Germline V gene data show CDR1 as SNHLY and CDR2 as FYNNEI. The CDR3 protein is CANQDLLARPNSYNEQFF. The CDR3 region has the DNA TGTGCCAACCAAGACTTGCTAGCGAGGCCCAACTCCTACAATGAGCAGTTCTTC.

The V call is TRBV9, the J call TRBJ2-6; maybe TRBD2 (6 bases). Germline V gives CDR1 SGDLS, CDR2 YYNGEE. The V and J ends lost 3 bases and 3 bases respectively, with 10 bases between them. This CDR3 contains 15 residues. DNA for the CDR3: TGTGCCAGCAGCGCCCGGAGGGTTGGGGCCAACGTCCTGACTTTC. Protein product: CASSARRVGANVLTF.

The V and J genes are TRBV9 and TRBJ2-3; TRBD2 aligns across 13 bases. V trimming: 4 bases; J trimming: 0 bases; junction bases outside the gene matches: 11. CDR3 size: 19 residues. Looked up from germline, CDR1 is SGDLS and CDR2 is YYNGEE. The CDR3 DNA follows: TGTGCCAGCAGCTCCATGGGACTAGCGGGGATCACTAGCACAGATACGCAGTATTTT. Residues: CASSSMGLAGITSTDTQYF.

This sequence joins TRBV7-6 and TRBJ1-2, with D unresolved. This CDR3 region has 15 residues. Germline V gene lookup returns CDR1 SGHVS and CDR2 FNYEAQ. Trimming pared 1 base from V and 8 bases from J, leaving 17 bases between. CDR3 in amino acids: CASSLGATREGGYTF. CDR3 DNA: TGTGCCAGCAGCTTAGGTGCTACCCGGGAAGGGGGCTACACCTTC.

The CDR3 loop reads CASSPNREAEAFF. The CDR3 region has the DNA TGTGCCAGCAGCCCGAACAGGGAAGCTGAAGCTTTCTTT. The chain uses TRBV5-4 and TRBJ1-1; possibly TRBD1 for D (6 bases). Germline loops: CDR1 SGHNT, CDR2 YYREEE (reference sequence). V was shortened by 4 bases and J by 6 bases, with 13 bases between the two germline ends. This CDR3 has 13 residues.

The CDR3: CASSPNLWTPTGELFF. The CDR3 bases are TGTGCCAGCAGCCCCAACCTTTGGACCCCCACCGGGGAGCTGTTTTTT. The chain employs TRBV7-2 and TRBJ2-2; D call uncertain. In germline, CDR1 is SGHTA, CDR2 FQGNSA. CDR3 length: 16 residues. Trimming took off 5 bases at V and 4 bases at J, with 17 bases between the two ends.

The chain uses TRBV5-4 and TRBJ2-3, with 15 bases aligning to TRBD2. The J segment lost 7 bases and the V segment lost 6 bases, leaving 9 bases of the junction unmatched. CDR3 length: 16 residues. Per germline, CDR1 SGHNT and CDR2 YYREEE (reference sequence). CDR3 region: CASNPPGLAGGNTQYF. The CDR3 nucleotides are TGTGCCAGCAACCCGCCTGGACTAGCGGGAGGGAATACGCAGTATTTT.

The V and J genes are TRBV2 and TRBJ1-1; D might be TRBD1 (5 bases). There are 14 residues in the CDR3. The V gene lost 6 bases and the J gene lost 0 bases, with 11 bases spanning the gap. CDR1 SNHLY and CDR2 FYNNEI come from the germline V gene. CDR3 nucleotides: TGTGCCAGCAGACCGACAGTTATGAACACTGAAGCTTTCTTT. It encodes CASRPTVMNTEAFF.

This clone came up once. The chain joins TRBV2 to TRBJ2-5, with 9 bases matching TRBD2. The germline CDR1 and CDR2 sequences are SNHLY and FYNNEI. CDR3 length: 15 amino acids. The junction had 10 bases not matched to a gene; V was cut back by 7 bases and J by 4 bases. The CDR3 DNA is TGTGCCAGCACGACGGGCGGGAGGGTCGGAGAGACCCAGTACTTC. This gives the protein CASTTGGRVGETQYF. Combining the CDR3 with reference TRBV2 and TRBJ2-5 gives the whole variable domain EPEVTQTPSHQVTQMGQEVILRCVPISNHLYFYWYRQILGQKVEFLVSFYNNEISEKSEIFDDQFSVERPDGSNFTLKIRSTKLEDSAMYFCASTTGGRVGETQYFGPGTRLLVL.

The CDR3 coding sequence is TGTGCCAGCAGTTACATGGAGACCCAGTACTTC. This sequence encodes CASSYMETQYF. This chain uses TRBV6-6 with TRBJ2-5; D unresolved. The CDR3 contains 11 residues. Trimming stripped 2 bases from V and 5 bases from J, with 3 bases between. CDR1 and CDR2 from the germline V gene are MNHNY and SVGAGI (reference sequence).

The chain is built from TRBV11-3 and TRBJ2-3; D gene uncertain. The germline V gene has CDR1 SGHNT and CDR2 YENEEA. This CDR3 contains 15 residues. The V and J ends lost 3 bases and 0 bases respectively, with 10 bases between them. This CDR3 reads CASSFAGTSTDTQYF. Here the CDR3 DNA reads TGTGCCAGCAGCTTCGCAGGTACTAGCACAGATACGCAGTATTTT.

V gene TRBV7-8 combines with J gene TRBJ2-7; the D gene is possibly TRBD2 (6 bases). V was trimmed by 6 bases and J by 0 bases, leaving 15 bases between them. Germline V gene lookup returns CDR1 SGHVS and CDR2 FQNEAQ. The CDR3 totals 15 residues. The CDR3 loop reads CASRGGTPSSYEQYF. The CDR3 nucleotides are TGTGCCAGCAGGGGCGGGACTCCGAGCTCCTACGAGCAGTACTTC.

The CDR3: CATCSGRVDTQYF. CDR3 DNA: TGTGCCACCTGTAGCGGGAGGGTAGATACGCAGTATTTT. The chain recombines TRBV6-6 with TRBJ2-3, with 11 positions matching TRBD2. Germline CDR1 MNHNY, CDR2 SVGAGI (reference sequence). Losses at the gene ends were 10 bases for V and 5 bases for J; bases not matched to a gene: 5. The CDR3 extends over 13 amino acids.

The chain is built from TRBV10-3 and TRBJ2-1, with D possibly TRBD1 on 5 matching bases. The CDR3 extends over 13 amino acids. CDR1 and CDR2 from the germline V gene are ENHRY and SYGVKD. The V end was cut by 11 bases, the J end by 8 bases, with 19 bases between. CDR3 amino acids: CAALAAGMDEQFF. DNA of the CDR3: TGTGCCGCCCTCGCTGCAGGGATGGATGAGCAGTTCTTC.

The table lists this clone with a count of one. The rearrangement links TRBV19 to TRBJ1-5; no firm D call. Germline V lookup: CDR1 LNHDA, CDR2 SQIVND (reference sequence). V lost 7 bases to trimming and J lost 0 bases, with 22 bases between them. The CDR3 consists of 18 residues. The CDR3 reads CASMEKLDGRYSNQPQHF. CDR3 sequence (DNA): TGTGCCAGTATGGAGAAGTTGGACGGACGTTATAGCAATCAGCCCCAGCATTTT.

The chain recombines TRBV7-9 with TRBJ1-5; 8 positions agree with TRBD1. The junction had 11 bases not matched to a gene; V was cut back by 5 bases and J by 8 bases. From germline, CDR1 is SEHNR and CDR2 FQNEAQ (reference sequence). The CDR3 totals 15 residues. The CDR3 spells CASSPGQVEGEPQHF. As DNA, the CDR3 is TGTGCCAGCAGCCCGGGACAGGTCGAGGGGGAGCCCCAGCATTTT. The whole variable domain, remainder taken from reference TRBV7-9 and TRBJ1-5, is DTGVSQNPRHKITKRGQNVTFRCDPISEHNRLYWYRQTLGQGPEFLTYFQNEAQLEKSRLLSDRFSAERPKGSFSTLEIQRTEQGDSAMYLCASSPGQVEGEPQHFGDGTRLSIL.

The genes are TRBV7-3 and TRBJ2-1; 8 bases line up with TRBD1. There are 14 residues in the CDR3. Germline trimming cut 5 bases from V and 7 bases from J; bases unmatched to any gene: 7. CDR1 and CDR2 from the germline V gene are SGHTA and FQGTGA. CDR3 nucleotide sequence: TGTGCCAGCAGCCGGCAGGGGGCTAATAATGAGCAGTTCTTC. Translating gives CASSRQGANNEQFF.